This TCR beta chain was identified during a study of beta chain features in type 1 diabetes. This CDR3 contains 13 residues. V lost 8 bases and J 5 bases, leaving 15 bases between the germline ends. Germline CDR1 MDHEN, CDR2 SYDVKM. Study outcomes and limitations: Within each of all four CD4+ subsets, Type 1 diabetes patients had TCRB CDR3s that were moderately but significantly shorter.

This clone was seen repeatedly, ten times or more. What it binds is not known. TCRB transcripts that were expressed got sequenced, as all of the isolated RNA had been reverse transcribed. Sequencing was performed with immunoSEQ multiplex PCR; in TCRdb, only in-frame clones are kept and a portion is missing. The table lists 100,000 to 150,000 clones, approximately 10% of them singletons, with around 0.75% in the top ten. This sequence was found in a young man with type 1 diabetes. Sequenced input: central memory CD4+ T cells from blood. The chain combines TRBV28 with TRBJ2-5; D is undetermined. CDR3 in amino acids: CASRVRPGETQYF. The CDR3 DNA sequence: TGTGCCAGCCGGGTGAGACCTGGGGAGACCCAGTACTTC.